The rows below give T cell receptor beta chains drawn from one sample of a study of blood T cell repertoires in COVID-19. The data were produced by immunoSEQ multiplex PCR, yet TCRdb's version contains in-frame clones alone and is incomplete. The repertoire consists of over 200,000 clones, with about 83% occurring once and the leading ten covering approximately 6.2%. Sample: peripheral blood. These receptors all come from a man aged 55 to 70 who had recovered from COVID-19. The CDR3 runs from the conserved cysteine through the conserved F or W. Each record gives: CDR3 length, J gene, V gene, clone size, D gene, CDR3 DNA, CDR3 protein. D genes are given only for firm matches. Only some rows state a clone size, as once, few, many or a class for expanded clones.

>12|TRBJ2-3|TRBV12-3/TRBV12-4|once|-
TGTGCCAGCAGTACCAGACTAGTCATGCAGTATTTT
CASSTRLVMQYF
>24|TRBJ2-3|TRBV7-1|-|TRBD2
TGTGCCAGCAGCTCGGGACTAGCGGGCCCTATGCACGGCTCCCCCACCGACCCCCCAAAGAGGCAGTATTTT
CASSSGLAGPMHGSPTDPPKRQYF
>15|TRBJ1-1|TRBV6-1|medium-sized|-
TGTGCCAGCAGTGAAGAAGAAGGGCGGGTCACTGAAGCTTTCTTT
CASSEEEGRVTEAFF
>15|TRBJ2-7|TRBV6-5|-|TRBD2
TGTGCCAGCAGTTCCCGACTAGCGGGGTCCTACGAGCAGTACTTC
CASSSRLAGSYEQYF
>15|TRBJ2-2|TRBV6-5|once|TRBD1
TGTGCCAGCAGTTCCACGACAGGGTCCACCGGGGAGCTGTTTTTT
CASSSTTGSTGELFF
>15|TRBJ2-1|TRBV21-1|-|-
TGTGCCAGCCCAAGACTAGCGGGGGGGCGAAATGAGCAGTTCTTC
CASPRLAGGRNEQFF
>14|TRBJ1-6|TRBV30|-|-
TGTGCCGGAGACTCAACCATAAGAGATTCACCCCTCCACTTT
CAGDSTIRDSPLHF
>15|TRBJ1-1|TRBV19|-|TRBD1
TGTGCCAGTAGTATGAGGGACAGGGAGAACACTGAAGCTTTCTTT
CASSMRDRENTEAFF
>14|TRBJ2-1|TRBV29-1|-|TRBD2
TGCAGCGTTGGGGCGGGACTACTAAACAATGAGCAGTTCTTC
CSVGAGLLNNEQFF
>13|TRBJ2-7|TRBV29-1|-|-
TGCAGCGTTCGACAGGCCCTTTCCGGTGAGCAGTACTTC
CSVRQALSGEQYF
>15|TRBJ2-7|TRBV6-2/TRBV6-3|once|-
TGTGCCAGCAGTTACTCTAATTTATGGGGAGACGAGCAGTACTTC
CASSYSNLWGDEQYF
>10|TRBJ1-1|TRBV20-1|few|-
TGCAGTGCTTTACTATCGGAGAATTTCTTT
CSALLSENFF
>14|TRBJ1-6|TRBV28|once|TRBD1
TGTGCCAGCAGGACCGGGACAGGGTATTCACCCCTCCACTTT
CASRTGTGYSPLHF
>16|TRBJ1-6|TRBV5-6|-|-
TGTGCCAGCAGCTTGGAGGCGGGAAGGGGTAATTCACCCCTCCACTTT
CASSLEAGRGNSPLHF
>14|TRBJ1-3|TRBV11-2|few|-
TGTGCCAGCAGCCCGAACGGCGGTGGAAACACCATATATTTT
CASSPNGGGNTIYF
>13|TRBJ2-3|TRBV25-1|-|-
TGTGCCAGCAGTCAAGCGGGCACAGATACGCAGTATTTT
CASSQAGTDTQYF
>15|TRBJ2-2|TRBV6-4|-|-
TGTGCCAGCAGTGACTCGGCTAGCGCCACCGGGGAGCTGTTTTTT
CASSDSASATGELFF
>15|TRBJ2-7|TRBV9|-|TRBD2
TGTGCCAGCAGCGAGGGGATAGCGGGATTTAACGAGCAGTACTTC
CASSEGIAGFNEQYF
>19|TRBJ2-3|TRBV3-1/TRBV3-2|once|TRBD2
TGTGCCAGCAGCCAAGATCGGAGACCTACTAGCGGGAGGCTCTATACGCAGTATTTT
CASSQDRRPTSGRLYTQYF
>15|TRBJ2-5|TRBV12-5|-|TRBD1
TGTGCTAGTGGTTTGCCCCGACAGGGTTCCAAGACCCAGTACTTC
CASGLPRQGSKTQYF
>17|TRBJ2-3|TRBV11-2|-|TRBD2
TGTGCCAGCAGCCACTTCCCTAGCGGGGCGGGCACAGATACGCAGTATTTT
CASSHFPSGAGTDTQYF
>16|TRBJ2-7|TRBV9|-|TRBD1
TGTGCCAGCAGCCCTCAGGCCGGGACAGGGTCCTACGAGCAGTACTTC
CASSPQAGTGSYEQYF